This T cell receptor (beta chain) was sequenced during a study of CD8+ T cells in alopecia areata. Investigators isolated RNA and reverse transcribed it into cDNA to act as the sequencing template. Assay used: immunoSEQ multiplex PCR; TCRdb lists only in-frame clones, some missing. The sample comprises 150,000 to 250,000 clones, 55% to 70% of which are singletons, and 5.5% rests with the top ten. The CDR3 is 18 residues long. From germline, CDR1 is SEHNR and CDR2 FQNEAQ (reference sequence). The V and J ends lost 4 bases and 4 bases, in that order; junction bases with no gene match: 16. This sample's treatment: oral pan-JAK inhibitor, 5-10 mg twice daily.

The clonotype was recovered from a human donor with alopecia areata. The chain uses TRBV7-9 and TRBJ2-5; 9 nucleotides match TRBD1. The material sequenced was CD4+ T cells sorted from blood, taken at week 24, from a patient treated with tofacitinib. The CDR3 nucleotides are TGTGCCAGCAGCTCCCCCCGTGCCGGGACAGGGCGTGGAGAGACCCAGTACTTC. Protein: CASSSPRAGTGRGETQYF.